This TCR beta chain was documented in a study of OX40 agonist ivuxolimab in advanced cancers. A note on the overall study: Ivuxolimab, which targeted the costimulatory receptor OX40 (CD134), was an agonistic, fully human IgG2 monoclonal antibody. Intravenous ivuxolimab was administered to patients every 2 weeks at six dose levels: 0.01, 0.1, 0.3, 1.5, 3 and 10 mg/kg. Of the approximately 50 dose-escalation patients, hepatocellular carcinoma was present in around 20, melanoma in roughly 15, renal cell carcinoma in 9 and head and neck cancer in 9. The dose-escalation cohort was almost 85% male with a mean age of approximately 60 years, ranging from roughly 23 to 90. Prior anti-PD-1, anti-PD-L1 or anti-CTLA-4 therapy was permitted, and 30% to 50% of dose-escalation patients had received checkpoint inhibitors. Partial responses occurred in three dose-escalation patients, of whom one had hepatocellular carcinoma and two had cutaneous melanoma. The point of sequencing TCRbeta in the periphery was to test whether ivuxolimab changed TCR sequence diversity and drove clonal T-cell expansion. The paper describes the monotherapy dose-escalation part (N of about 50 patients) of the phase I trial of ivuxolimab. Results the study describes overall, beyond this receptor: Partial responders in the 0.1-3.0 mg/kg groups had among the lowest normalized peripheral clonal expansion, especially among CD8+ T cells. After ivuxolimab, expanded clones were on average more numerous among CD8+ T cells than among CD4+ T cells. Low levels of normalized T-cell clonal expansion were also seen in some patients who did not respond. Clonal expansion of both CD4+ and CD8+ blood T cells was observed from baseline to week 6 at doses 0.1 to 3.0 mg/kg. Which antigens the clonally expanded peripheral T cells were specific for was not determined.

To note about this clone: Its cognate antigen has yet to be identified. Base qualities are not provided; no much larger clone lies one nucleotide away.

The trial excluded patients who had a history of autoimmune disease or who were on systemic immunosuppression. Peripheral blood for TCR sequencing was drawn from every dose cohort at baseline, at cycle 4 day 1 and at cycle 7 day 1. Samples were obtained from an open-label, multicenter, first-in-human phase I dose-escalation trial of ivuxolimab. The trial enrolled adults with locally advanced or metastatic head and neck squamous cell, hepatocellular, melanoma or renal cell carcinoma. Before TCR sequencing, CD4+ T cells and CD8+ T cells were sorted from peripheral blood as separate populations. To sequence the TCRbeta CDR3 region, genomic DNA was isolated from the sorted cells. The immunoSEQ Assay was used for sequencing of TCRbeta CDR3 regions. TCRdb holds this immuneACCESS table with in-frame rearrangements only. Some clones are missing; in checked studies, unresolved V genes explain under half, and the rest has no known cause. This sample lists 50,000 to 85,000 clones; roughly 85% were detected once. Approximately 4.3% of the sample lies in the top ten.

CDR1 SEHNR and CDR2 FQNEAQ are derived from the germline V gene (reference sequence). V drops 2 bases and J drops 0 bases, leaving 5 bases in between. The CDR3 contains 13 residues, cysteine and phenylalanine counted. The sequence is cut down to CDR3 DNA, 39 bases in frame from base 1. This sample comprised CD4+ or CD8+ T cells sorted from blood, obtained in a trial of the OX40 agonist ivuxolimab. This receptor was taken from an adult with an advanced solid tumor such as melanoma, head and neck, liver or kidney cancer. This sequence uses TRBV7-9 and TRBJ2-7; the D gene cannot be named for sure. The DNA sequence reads TGTGCCAGCAGCTTACACGGCTCCTACGAGCAGTACTTC. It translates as CASSLHGSYEQYF.